This T cell receptor (beta chain) was recorded in a study of T-cell reconstitution after alpha-beta-depleted transplantation in children. Germline CDR1 and CDR2: SGHRS and YFSETQ. The CDR3 sequence is 18 residues long. V lost 1 base to trimming and J lost 0 bases, with 17 bases between them. The TCRbeta library incorporated unique molecular identifiers. TCRdb processed the PCR reads anew with MiXCR; each CDR3 protein has one entry. The table lists hundreds of thousands of distinct CDR3 sequences, roughly 17% of them singletons. The clonotype comes from a boy in the first two years of life who had a stem cell transplant for Wiskott-Aldrich syndrome, so the T cells may come from the graft donor. The specimen was PBMCs, mostly from graft donor cells, collected 360 days after TCRalphabeta/CD19-depleted stem cell transplant. The chain employs TRBV5-1 and TRBJ2-4, with D perhaps matching TRBD1 or TRBD2 (5 bases each). CDR3 amino acids: CASSLSTRDGLAKNIQYF. The CDR3 DNA reads as TGCGCCAGCAGCTTGAGCACGAGGGACGGGTTAGCCAAAAACATTCAGTACTTC.